Below, 22 T cell receptor beta chains from the same sample are listed, as sequenced in a study of cytomegalovirus exposure and HLA in healthy donors. Measured with immunoSEQ multiplex PCR; TCRdb has only the in-frame clones, and not every one. This table holds 200,000 to 250,000 clones, over 75% found once. Sequenced input: PBMCs. Every receptor here comes from a man aged 18 to 29 in good health and CMV-seropositive.

This chain connects TRBV5-5 to TRBJ2-7; the match to TRBD1 covers 7 bases. J was trimmed by 0 bases and V by 4 bases; bases with no gene match: 10. The CDR3 sequence is 16 residues long. CDR1 and CDR2 (germline): SGHKS, YYEKEE (reference sequence). The CDR3 nucleotides are TGTGCCAGCAGCCTGGGGGACAGCGTTTCCTCCTACGAGCAGTACTTC. This codes for CASSLGDSVSSYEQYF.

The V and J genes are TRBV5-6 and TRBJ2-1, with 11 bases identical to TRBD2. The V segment lost 5 bases and the J segment 2 bases; nucleotides outside the gene matches: 9. CDR1 is SGHDT, CDR2 YYEEEE, per germline. The CDR3 covers 17 residues. CDR3 loop: CASSSRTSGRTYNEQFF. Written as DNA, the CDR3 is TGTGCCAGCAGTTCCCGGACTAGCGGGCGTACCTACAATGAGCAGTTCTTC.

The chain links TRBV11-2 to TRBJ1-1; possible D gene TRBD1, 6 bases. The CDR3 is 17 residues long. Germline V CDR1 and CDR2: SGHAT, FQNNGV. Between the trimmed V and J ends, which lost 1 base and 7 bases, there was a span of 22 bases. The CDR3 sequence: CASSLGQGFISRGEAFF. In nucleotides, the CDR3 is TGTGCCAGCAGCTTAGGTCAGGGGTTTATCTCTCGGGGTGAAGCTTTCTTT. Full variable domain (rest looked up from reference TRBV11-2 and TRBJ1-1): EAGVAQSPRYKIIEKRQSVAFWCNPISGHATLYWYQQILGQGPKLLIQFQNNGVVDDSQLPKDRFSAERLKGVDSTLKIQPAKLEDSAVYLCASSLGQGFISRGEAFFGQGTRLTVV.

The chain joins TRBV7-2 to TRBJ1-2; D not resolved. This CDR3 is 15 amino acids long. V gave up 4 bases and J gave up 0 bases, with 12 bases separating them. Germline V gives CDR1 SGHTA, CDR2 FQGNSA. The CDR3 DNA follows: TGTGCCAGCAGCTATACCAGAGGAGCTAACTATGGCTACACCTTC. It encodes CASSYTRGANYGYTF. Together with reference TRBV7-2 and TRBJ1-2, the CDR3 gives the full variable domain: GAGVSQSPSNKVTEKGKDVELRCDPISGHTALYWYRQSLGQGLEFLIYFQGNSAPDKSGLPSDRFSAERTGGSVSTLTIQRTQQEDSAVYLCASSYTRGANYGYTFGSGTRLTVV.

J is TRBJ2-5 and V is TRBV7-9; D is possibly TRBD1 (6 bases). The CDR3 extends over 12 amino acids. Germline lookup yields CDR1 SEHNR and CDR2 FQNEAQ (reference sequence). V lost 1 base, J lost 8 bases, and 8 bases lay in between. This CDR3 reads CASSLDRVTQYF. In nucleotides, the CDR3 is TGTGCCAGCAGCTTAGACAGGGTCACCCAGTACTTC.

The DNA for the CDR3 is TGCAGCGTTGAAGCTGGAGATAGCTTCCTCAGGACGATCTACAATGAGCAGTTCTTC. Translation gives CSVEAGDSFLRTIYNEQFF. The V call is TRBV29-1, the J call TRBJ2-1; D gene ambiguous. From germline, CDR1 is SQVTM and CDR2 ANQGSEA. CDR3 length: 19 amino acids. V dropped 1 base and J dropped 3 bases, with 25 bases sitting between them.

This chain joins TRBV7-2 and TRBJ2-2, with 7 bases fitting TRBD1. Germline V CDR1 and CDR2: SGHTA, FQGNSA. This CDR3 region has 15 residues. Losses at the gene ends were 3 bases for V and 2 bases for J; bases not matched to a gene: 3. CDR3 DNA: TGTGCCAGCAGCTTTGACAGGGAAAACACCGGGGAGCTGTTTTTT. Its translation: CASSFDRENTGELFF.

The rearrangement links TRBV7-9 to TRBJ2-7, with D hard to call. CDR1 is SEHNR and CDR2 is FQNEAQ in the germline V gene (reference sequence). V was pared by 0 bases and J by 6 bases, with 6 bases between. This CDR3 is 12 amino acids long. The chain's CDR3 is CASSLAPGEQYF. The CDR3 bases are TGTGCCAGCAGCTTAGCTCCGGGCGAGCAGTACTTC.

The rearrangement links TRBV27 to TRBJ2-2, with a weak D call TRBD2 (6 bases). Germline V gives CDR1 MNHEY, CDR2 SMNVEV (reference sequence). This CDR3 contains 15 residues. V was clipped by 8 bases and J by 6 bases, with 19 bases between them. CDR3 DNA sequence: TGTGCCAGCCGGGATCGGGGCGGGATAGCCGGGGAGCTGTTTTTT. Amino acid sequence: CASRDRGGIAGELFF.

The gene calls are TRBV4-3 and TRBJ1-3; TRBD1 might be the D (5 bases). The CDR3 consists of 14 residues. V was pared by 1 base and J by 2 bases, with 6 bases between. Germline V CDR1 and CDR2: LGHNA, YSLEER. The CDR3 coding sequence is TGCGCCAGCAGCCAAGCGGGGCCTGGAAACACCATATATTTT. Translated: CASSQAGPGNTIYF.

V gene TRBV5-1 combines with J gene TRBJ1-1; a weak D match, TRBD1 (6 bases). Deletions cut 4 bases from V and 2 bases from J, with 9 bases between. The CDR3 contains 13 residues. Germline-derived CDR1 and CDR2 are SGHRS and YFSETQ. This chain's CDR3 is CASSQDSNTEAFF. The DNA of the CDR3 is TGCGCCAGCAGCCAGGACAGCAACACTGAAGCTTTCTTT.

The CDR3, as DNA: TGCGCCAGCAGTGATCGTTTTAGGGCGGGAGGAACCTACAATGAGCAGTTCTTC. Its translation: CASSDRFRAGGTYNEQFF. The chain recombines TRBV10-1 with TRBJ2-1; 8 bases are a match to TRBD2. The V gene end was trimmed by 3 bases and the J gene end by 2 bases; junction bases not matched to a gene: 12. From germline, CDR1 is WNHNN and CDR2 SYGVQD (reference sequence). The CDR3 consists of 18 residues.

The CDR3 loop reads CASSLALAGAEEQYF. The CDR3 DNA is TGTGCCAGCAGCTTAGCGTTGGCAGGGGCGGAAGAGCAGTACTTC. The V and J genes are TRBV7-8 and TRBJ2-7, with D possibly TRBD1 on 6 matching bases. The CDR3 length is 15 residues. V was pared by 0 bases and J by 7 bases, with 16 bases between. Germline assignment: CDR1 SGHVS and CDR2 FQNEAQ.

The chain has TRBV9 and TRBJ2-3, with TRBD2 matching over 8 bases. With V trimmed by 0 bases and J by 3 bases, 6 bases remained unmatched. The CDR3 covers 16 residues. CDR1 is SGDLS and CDR2 is YYNGEE in the germline V gene. CDR3 nucleotides: TGTGCCAGCAGCGTAGCTCCGCAGCGGGGGACAGATACGCAGTATTTT. Translation: CASSVAPQRGTDTQYF.

The chain links TRBV20-1 to TRBJ2-7, with D maybe TRBD1 (6 bases). Germline values: CDR1 DFQATT, CDR2 SNEGSKA (reference sequence). The CDR3 is made up of 11 amino acids. Trimming removed 6 bases from V and 5 bases from J, with 11 bases in between. CDR3 bases: TGCAGTGCAGGACAGACCCACGAGCAGTACTTC. This translates into CSAGQTHEQYF.

The gene calls are TRBV2 and TRBJ1-5, with D possibly being TRBD1 (6 bases). This CDR3 has 14 residues. Trimming shortened V by 7 bases and J by 9 bases, and 19 bases separated the two germline ends. Germline V lookup: CDR1 SNHLY, CDR2 FYNNEI. CDR3 DNA sequence: TGTGCCAGCACAGAAAGAACAGGGAGGGGGCCCCAGCATTTT. Translated, it gives CASTERTGRGPQHF.

J is TRBJ2-7 and V is TRBV10-3, with TRBD2 identical over 7 bases. V shed 6 bases, J shed 4 bases, and the junction held 0 bases outside the gene matches. There are 11 residues in the CDR3. Germline V gives CDR1 ENHRY, CDR2 SYGVKD. The CDR3 loop reads CAIRGGYEQYF. The CDR3 coding sequence is TGTGCCATCAGGGGGGGGTACGAGCAGTACTTC.

This clone was detected once. V and J are TRBV6-1 and TRBJ2-7; TRBD2 matches 11 bases. Germline V gives CDR1 MNHNS, CDR2 SASEGT. The CDR3 spans 14 residues. The V gene end was trimmed by 7 bases and the J gene end by 3 bases; junction bases not matched to a gene: 5. CDR3 sequence reads: CASIPTSGIYEQYF. CDR3 nucleotides: TGTGCCAGCATTCCGACTAGCGGGATCTACGAGCAGTACTTC.

The rearrangement joins TRBV4-3 to TRBJ2-1; no clear D. Germline V gene sequence: CDR1 LGHNA, CDR2 YSLEER. The V end lost 0 bases, the J end lost 0 bases, and 6 bases lay between the germline ends. CDR3 length: 15 residues. CDR3 amino acids: CASSQEESSYNEQFF. The CDR3 region has the DNA TGCGCCAGCAGCCAAGAGGAGAGCTCCTACAATGAGCAGTTCTTC.

This chain uses TRBV19 with TRBJ2-7; 13 bases align to TRBD2. The CDR3 runs 17 residues. Germline CDR1 and CDR2: LNHDA and SQIVND (reference sequence). V gave up 5 bases and J gave up 5 bases; unmatched junction bases: 12. The CDR3 protein is CASSVIPGLAGLHEQYF. CDR3 DNA: TGTGCCAGTAGTGTAATCCCGGGACTAGCGGGATTACACGAGCAGTACTTC.

The sample holds a few counts of this clone. The chain employs TRBV4-1 and TRBJ1-5; tentatively, D is TRBD1 (5 bases). CDR3 length: 14 residues. Trimming removed 0 bases at V and 5 bases at J, with 8 bases between. Germline lookup yields CDR1 MGHRA and CDR2 YSYEKL. The CDR3 sequence: CASSQDREDQPQHF. For the CDR3, the DNA is TGCGCCAGCAGCCAAGACAGGGAAGATCAGCCCCAGCATTTT.

Notes on this clone: This specimen includes other DNA sequences encoding the same CDR3. The CDR3 bases are TGTGCCAGCAGCGATCTGTTGTCGGACACCTACAATGAGCAGTTCTTC. This encodes CASSDLLSDTYNEQFF. The genes are TRBV7-2 and TRBJ2-1, with a weak D call TRBD1 (5 bases). The germline V gene has CDR1 SGHTA and CDR2 FQGNSA. The V gene lost 5 bases and the J gene lost 2 bases, with 16 bases spanning the gap. The CDR3 loop spans 16 amino acids.